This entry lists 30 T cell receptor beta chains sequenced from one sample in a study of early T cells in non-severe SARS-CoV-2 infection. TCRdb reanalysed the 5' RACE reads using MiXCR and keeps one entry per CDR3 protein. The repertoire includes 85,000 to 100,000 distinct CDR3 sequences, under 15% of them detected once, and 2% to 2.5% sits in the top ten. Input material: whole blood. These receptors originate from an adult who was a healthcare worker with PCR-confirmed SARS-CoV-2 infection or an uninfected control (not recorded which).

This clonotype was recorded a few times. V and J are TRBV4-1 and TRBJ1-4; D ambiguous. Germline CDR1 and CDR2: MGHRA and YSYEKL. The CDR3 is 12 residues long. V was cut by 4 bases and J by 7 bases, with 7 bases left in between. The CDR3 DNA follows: TGCGCCAGCAGCCGGTCAGGTGAAAAACTGTTTTTT. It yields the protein CASSRSGEKLFF.

The CDR3 region is CASSQDRDRRRDTEAFF. The DNA for the CDR3 is TGCGCCAGCAGCCAAGACCGGGACAGGCGGCGTGACACTGAAGCTTTCTTT. V is TRBV4-3 and J is TRBJ1-1; TRBD1 matches 8 bases. Per the germline V gene, CDR1 is LGHNA and CDR2 is YSLEER. The CDR3 runs 17 residues. Trimming cost V 0 bases and J 3 bases; bases outside gene matches: 9.

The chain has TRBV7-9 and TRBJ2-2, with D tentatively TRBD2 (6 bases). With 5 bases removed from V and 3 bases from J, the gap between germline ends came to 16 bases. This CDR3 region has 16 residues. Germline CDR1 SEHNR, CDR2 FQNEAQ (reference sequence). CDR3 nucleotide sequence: TGTGCCAGCAGCCGACGGGTGAGACTAGACACCGGGGAGCTGTTTTTT. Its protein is CASSRRVRLDTGELFF.

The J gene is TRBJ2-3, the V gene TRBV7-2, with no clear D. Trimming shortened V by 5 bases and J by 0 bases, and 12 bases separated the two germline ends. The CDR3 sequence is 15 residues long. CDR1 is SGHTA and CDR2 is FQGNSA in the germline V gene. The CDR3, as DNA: TGTGCCAGCAGCACTCACGGTATTAGCACAGATACGCAGTATTTT. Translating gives CASSTHGISTDTQYF.

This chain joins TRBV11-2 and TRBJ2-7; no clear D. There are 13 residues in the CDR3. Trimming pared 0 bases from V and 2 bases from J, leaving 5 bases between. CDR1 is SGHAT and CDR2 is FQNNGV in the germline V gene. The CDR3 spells CASSLEYTYEQYF. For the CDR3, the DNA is TGTGCCAGCAGCTTAGAATACACCTACGAGCAGTACTTC.

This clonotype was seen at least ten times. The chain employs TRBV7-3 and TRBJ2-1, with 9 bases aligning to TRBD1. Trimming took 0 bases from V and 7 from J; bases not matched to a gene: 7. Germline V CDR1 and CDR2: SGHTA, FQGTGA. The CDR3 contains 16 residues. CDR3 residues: CASSLTGDRVRNEQFF. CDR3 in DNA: TGTGCCAGCAGCTTAACGGGGGACAGGGTACGAAATGAGCAGTTCTTC.

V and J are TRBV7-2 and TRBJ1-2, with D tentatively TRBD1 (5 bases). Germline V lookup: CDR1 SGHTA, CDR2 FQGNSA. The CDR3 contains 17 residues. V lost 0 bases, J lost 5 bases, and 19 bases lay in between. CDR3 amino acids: CASSLASQGVKPYGYTF. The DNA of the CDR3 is TGTGCCAGCAGCTTAGCAAGCCAGGGAGTTAAACCTTATGGCTACACCTTC.

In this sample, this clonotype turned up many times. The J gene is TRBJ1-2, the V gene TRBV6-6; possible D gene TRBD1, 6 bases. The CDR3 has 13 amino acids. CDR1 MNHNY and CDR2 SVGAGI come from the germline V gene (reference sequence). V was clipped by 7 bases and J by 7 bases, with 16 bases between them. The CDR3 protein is CASTLGGWGGYTF. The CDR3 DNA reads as TGTGCCAGCACCCTAGGGGGGTGGGGTGGCTACACCTTC.

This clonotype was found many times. In DNA, the CDR3 is TGTGCCAGCAGCTCGCAAGGTGGGCAAGGGGCCAACGTCCTGACTTTC. It codes for CASSSQGGQGANVLTF. The chain recombines TRBV7-9 with TRBJ2-6; D is uncertain. Germline CDR1 SEHNR, CDR2 FQNEAQ (reference sequence). The CDR3 loop spans 16 amino acids. Deletions cut 4 bases from V and 4 bases from J, with 14 bases between.

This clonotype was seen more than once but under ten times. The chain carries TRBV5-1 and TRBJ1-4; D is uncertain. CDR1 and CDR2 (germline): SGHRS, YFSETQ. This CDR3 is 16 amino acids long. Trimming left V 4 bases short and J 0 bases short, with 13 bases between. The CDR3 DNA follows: TGCGCCAGCAGCCGGGATATAGGTGCAACTAATGAAAAACTGTTTTTT. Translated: CASSRDIGATNEKLFF. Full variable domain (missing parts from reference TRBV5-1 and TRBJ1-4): KAGVTQTPRYLIKTRGQQVTLSCSPISGHRSVSWYQQTPGQGLQFLFEYFSETQRNKGNFPGRFSGRQFSNSRSEMNVSTLELGDSALYLCASSRDIGATNEKLFFGSGTQLSVL.

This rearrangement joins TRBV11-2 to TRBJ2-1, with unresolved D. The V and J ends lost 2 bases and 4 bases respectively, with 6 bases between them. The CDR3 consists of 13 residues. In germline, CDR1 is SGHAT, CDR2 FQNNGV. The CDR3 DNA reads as TGTGCCAGCAGCTTACAACAATACAATGAGCAGTTCTTC. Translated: CASSLQQYNEQFF. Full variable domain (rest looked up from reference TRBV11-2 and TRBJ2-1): EAGVAQSPRYKIIEKRQSVAFWCNPISGHATLYWYQQILGQGPKLLIQFQNNGVVDDSQLPKDRFSAERLKGVDSTLKIQPAKLEDSAVYLCASSLQQYNEQFFGPGTRLTVL.

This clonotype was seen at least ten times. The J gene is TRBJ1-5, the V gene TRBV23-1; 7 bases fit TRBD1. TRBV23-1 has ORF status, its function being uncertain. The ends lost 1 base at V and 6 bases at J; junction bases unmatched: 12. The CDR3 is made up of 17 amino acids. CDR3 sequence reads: CASSQFPRQGMAQPQHF. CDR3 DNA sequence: TGCGCCAGCAGTCAATTCCCTCGACAGGGAATGGCTCAGCCCCAGCATTTT.

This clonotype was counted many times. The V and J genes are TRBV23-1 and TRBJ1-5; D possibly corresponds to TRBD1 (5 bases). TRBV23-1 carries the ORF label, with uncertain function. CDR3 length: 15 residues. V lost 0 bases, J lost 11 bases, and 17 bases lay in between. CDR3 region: CASSQSRRGGRSQHF. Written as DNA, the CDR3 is TGCGCCAGCAGTCAATCCCGAAGGGGAGGACGGTCCCAGCATTTT.

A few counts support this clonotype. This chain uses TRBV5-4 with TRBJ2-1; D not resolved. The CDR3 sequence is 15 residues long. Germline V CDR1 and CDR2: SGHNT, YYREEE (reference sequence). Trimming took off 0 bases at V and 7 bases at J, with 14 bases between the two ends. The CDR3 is CASSLAPYIENEQFF. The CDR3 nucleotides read TGTGCCAGCAGCTTGGCCCCTTACATTGAGAATGAGCAGTTCTTC.

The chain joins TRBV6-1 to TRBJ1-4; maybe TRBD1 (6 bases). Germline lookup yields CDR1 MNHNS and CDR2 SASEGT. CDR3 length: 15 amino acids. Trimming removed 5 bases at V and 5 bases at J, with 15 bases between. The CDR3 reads CASSSATGGNEKLFF. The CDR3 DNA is TGTGCCAGCAGTTCAGCGACAGGAGGAAATGAAAAACTGTTTTTT.

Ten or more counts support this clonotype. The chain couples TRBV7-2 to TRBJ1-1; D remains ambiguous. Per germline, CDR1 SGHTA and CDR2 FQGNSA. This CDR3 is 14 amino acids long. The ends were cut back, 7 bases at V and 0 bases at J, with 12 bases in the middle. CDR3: CASNPDTLNTEAFF. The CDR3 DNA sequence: TGTGCCAGCAACCCTGACACCTTGAACACTGAAGCTTTCTTT.

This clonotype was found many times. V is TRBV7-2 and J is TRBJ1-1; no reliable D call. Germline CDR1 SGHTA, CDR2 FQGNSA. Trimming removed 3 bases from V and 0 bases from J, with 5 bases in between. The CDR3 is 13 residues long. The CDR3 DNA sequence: TGTGCCAGCAGCTTCCGGTTGAACACTGAAGCTTTCTTT. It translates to CASSFRLNTEAFF.

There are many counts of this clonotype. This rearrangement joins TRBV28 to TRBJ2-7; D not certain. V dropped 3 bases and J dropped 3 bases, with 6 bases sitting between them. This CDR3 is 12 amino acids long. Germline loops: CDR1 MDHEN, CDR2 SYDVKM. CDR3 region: CASSFLNYEQYF. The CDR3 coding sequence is TGTGCCAGCAGTTTCCTAAACTACGAGCAGTACTTC.

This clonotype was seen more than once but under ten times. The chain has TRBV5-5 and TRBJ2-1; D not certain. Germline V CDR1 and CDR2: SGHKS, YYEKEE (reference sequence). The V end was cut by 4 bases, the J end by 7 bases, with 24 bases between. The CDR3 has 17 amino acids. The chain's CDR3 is CASSRLPLAASLNEQFF. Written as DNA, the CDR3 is TGTGCCAGCAGCCGCCTACCACTGGCGGCTTCGTTAAATGAGCAGTTCTTC. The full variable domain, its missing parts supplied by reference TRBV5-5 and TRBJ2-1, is DAGVTQSPTHLIKTRGQQVTLRCSPISGHKSVSWYQQVLGQGPQFIFQYYEKEERGRGNFPDRFSARQFPNYSSELNVNALLLGDSALYLCASSRLPLAASLNEQFFGPGTRLTVL.

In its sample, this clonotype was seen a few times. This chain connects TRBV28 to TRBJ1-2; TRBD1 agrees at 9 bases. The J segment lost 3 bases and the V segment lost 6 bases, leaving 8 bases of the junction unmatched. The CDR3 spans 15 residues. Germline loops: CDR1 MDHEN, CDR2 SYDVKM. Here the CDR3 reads CASSTGTGHDYGYTF. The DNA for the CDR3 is TGTGCCAGCAGCACGGGGACAGGGCACGACTATGGCTACACCTTC.

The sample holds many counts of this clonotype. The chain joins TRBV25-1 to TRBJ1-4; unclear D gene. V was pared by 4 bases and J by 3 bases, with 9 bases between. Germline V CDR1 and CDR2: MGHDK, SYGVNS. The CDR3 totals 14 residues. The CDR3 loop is CASSGTTPNEKLFF. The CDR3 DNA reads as TGTGCCAGCAGTGGAACCACCCCTAATGAAAAACTGTTTTTT.

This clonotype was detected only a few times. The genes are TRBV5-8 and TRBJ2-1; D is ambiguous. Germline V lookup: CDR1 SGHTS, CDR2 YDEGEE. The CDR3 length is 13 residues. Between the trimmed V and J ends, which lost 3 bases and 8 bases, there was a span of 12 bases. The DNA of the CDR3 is TGTGCCAGCAGCTATCCCTTCGTCCATGAGCAGTTCTTC. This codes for CASSYPFVHEQFF.

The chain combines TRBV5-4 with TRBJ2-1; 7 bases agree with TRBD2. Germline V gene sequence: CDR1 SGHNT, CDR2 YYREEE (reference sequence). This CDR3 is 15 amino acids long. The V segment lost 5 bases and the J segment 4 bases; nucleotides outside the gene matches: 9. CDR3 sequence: CASSSRRGIYNEQFF. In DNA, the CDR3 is TGTGCCAGCAGTTCCAGGCGGGGGATTTACAATGAGCAGTTCTTC.

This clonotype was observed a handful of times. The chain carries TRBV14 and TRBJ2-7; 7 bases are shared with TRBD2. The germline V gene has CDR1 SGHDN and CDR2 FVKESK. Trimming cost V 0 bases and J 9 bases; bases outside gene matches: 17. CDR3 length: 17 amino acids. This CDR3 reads CASSQDRGEGNPKRQYF. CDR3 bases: TGTGCCAGCAGCCAAGATCGGGGGGAGGGCAATCCCAAGAGGCAGTACTTC.

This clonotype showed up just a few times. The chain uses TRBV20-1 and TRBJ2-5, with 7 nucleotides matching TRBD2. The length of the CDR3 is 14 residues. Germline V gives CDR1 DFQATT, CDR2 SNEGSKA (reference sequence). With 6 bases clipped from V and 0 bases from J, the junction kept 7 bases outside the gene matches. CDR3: CSAKLSGHQETQYF. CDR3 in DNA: TGCAGTGCCAAACTTAGCGGGCACCAAGAGACCCAGTACTTC.

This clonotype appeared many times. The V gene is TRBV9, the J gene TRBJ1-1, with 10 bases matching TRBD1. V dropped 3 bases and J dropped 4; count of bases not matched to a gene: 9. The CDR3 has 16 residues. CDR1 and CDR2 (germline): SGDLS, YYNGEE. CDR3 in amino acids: CASSAPTGGRGTEAFF. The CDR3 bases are TGTGCCAGCAGCGCACCGACAGGGGGCAGAGGCACTGAAGCTTTCTTT. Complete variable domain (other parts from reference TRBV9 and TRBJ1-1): DSGVTQTPKHLITATGQRVTLRCSPRSGDLSVYWYQQSLDQGLQFLIQYYNGEERAKGNILERFSAQQFPDLHSELNLSSLELGDSALYFCASSAPTGGRGTEAFFGQGTRLTVV.

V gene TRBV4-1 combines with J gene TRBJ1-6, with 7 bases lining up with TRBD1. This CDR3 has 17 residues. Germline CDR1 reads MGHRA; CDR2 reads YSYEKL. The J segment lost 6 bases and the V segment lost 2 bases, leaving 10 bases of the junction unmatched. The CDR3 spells CASSQTTGQPINSPLHF. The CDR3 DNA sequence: TGCGCCAGCAGCCAAACGACGGGACAGCCGATTAATTCACCCCTCCACTTT.

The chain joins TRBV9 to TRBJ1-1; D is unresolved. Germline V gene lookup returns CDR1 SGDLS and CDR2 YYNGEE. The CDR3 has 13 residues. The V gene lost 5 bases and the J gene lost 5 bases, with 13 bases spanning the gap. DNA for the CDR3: TGTGCCAGCAGTGCTGAGGCGCGGACTGAAGCTTTCTTT. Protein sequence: CASSAEARTEAFF.

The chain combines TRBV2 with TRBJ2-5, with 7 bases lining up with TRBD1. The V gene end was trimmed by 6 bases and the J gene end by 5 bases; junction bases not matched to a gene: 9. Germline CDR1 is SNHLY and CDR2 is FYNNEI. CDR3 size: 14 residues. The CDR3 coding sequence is TGTGCCAGCAGGTCTCAGGGGGTGGGTGAGACCCAGTACTTC. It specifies CASRSQGVGETQYF.

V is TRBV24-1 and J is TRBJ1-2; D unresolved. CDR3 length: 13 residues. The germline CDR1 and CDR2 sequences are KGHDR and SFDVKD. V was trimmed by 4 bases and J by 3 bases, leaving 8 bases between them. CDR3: CATSETSDYGYTF. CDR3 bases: TGTGCCACCAGTGAAACGAGTGACTATGGCTACACCTTC.